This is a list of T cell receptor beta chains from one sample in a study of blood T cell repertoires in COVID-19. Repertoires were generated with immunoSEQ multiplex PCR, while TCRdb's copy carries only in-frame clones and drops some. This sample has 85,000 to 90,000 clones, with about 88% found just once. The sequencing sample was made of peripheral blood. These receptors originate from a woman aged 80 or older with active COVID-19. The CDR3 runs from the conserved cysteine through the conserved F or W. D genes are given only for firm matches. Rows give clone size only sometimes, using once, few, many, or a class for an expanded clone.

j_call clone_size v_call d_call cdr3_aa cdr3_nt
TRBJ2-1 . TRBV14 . CASTAAGGAYNEQFF TGTGCCAGCACTGCAGCGGGCGGGGCTTACAATGAGCAGTTCTTC
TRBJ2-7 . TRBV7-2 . CASSLDYSTNYEQYF TGTGCCAGCAGCTTAGACTACTCTACCAACTACGAGCAGTACTTC
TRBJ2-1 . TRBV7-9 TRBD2 CASSLTSGRSYHNEQFF TGTGCCAGCAGCTTGACTAGCGGGAGATCGTACCACAATGAGCAGTTCTTC
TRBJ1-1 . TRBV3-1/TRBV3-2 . CASSQDRRAGSEAFF TGTGCCAGCAGCCAAGATCGCCGTGCGGGGTCTGAAGCTTTCTTT
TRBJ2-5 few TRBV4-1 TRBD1 CASSTNRGETQYF TGCGCCAGCAGCACAAACAGGGGAGAGACCCAGTACTTC
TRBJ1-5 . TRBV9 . CASSVARTSLGNQPQHF TGTGCCAGCAGCGTAGCTAGAACATCCCTTGGCAATCAGCCCCAGCATTTT
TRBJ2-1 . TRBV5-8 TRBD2 CAIPHPSGRRKGEQFF TGTGCCATCCCCCACCCTAGCGGGAGGAGAAAGGGTGAGCAGTTCTTC
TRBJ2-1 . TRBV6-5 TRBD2 CASSLQRGTYNEQFF TGTGCCAGCAGTCTTCAGCGGGGGACCTACAATGAGCAGTTCTTC
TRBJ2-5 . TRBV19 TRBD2 CASSMRWGGSRETQYF TGTGCCAGTAGTATGCGGTGGGGCGGGAGTAGAGAGACCCAGTACTTC
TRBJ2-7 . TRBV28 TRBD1 CASATRSGGSYEQYF TGTGCCAGCGCCACCCGGTCAGGGGGCTCCTACGAGCAGTACTTC
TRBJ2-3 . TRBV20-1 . CSASVGGDTQYF TGCAGTGCTAGTGTAGGGGGAGATACGCAGTATTTT
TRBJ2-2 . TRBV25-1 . CASSEPRRLGGELFF TGTGCCAGCAGTGAACCAAGGAGGTTGGGCGGGGAGCTGTTTTTT
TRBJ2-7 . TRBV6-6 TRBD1 CASRGQRSYEQYF TGTGCCAGCAGGGGACAGCGCTCCTACGAGCAGTACTTC
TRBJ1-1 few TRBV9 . CASSTSARGNTEAFF TGTGCCAGCAGTACCTCTGCACGAGGGAACACTGAAGCTTTCTTT
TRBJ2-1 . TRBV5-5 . CASSSHRVNEQFF TGTGCCAGCAGCTCGCACAGAGTCAATGAGCAGTTCTTC
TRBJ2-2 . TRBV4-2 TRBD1 CASSQGQGAPGELFF TGTGCCAGCAGCCAAGGACAGGGGGCGCCCGGGGAGCTGTTTTTT
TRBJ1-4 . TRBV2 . CASSDPGRPTNEKLFF TGTGCCAGCAGTGACCCAGGGAGGCCAACTAATGAAAAACTGTTTTTT
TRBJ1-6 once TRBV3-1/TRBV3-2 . CASSKGSRGNSPLHF TGTGCCAGCAGCAAGGGGAGCCGGGGGAATTCACCCCTCCACTTT
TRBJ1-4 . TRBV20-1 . CSASSGVNEKLFF TGCAGTGCTAGTTCGGGGGTGAACGAAAAACTGTTTTTT
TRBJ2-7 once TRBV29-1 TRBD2 CSVGGRTSGMNEQYF TGCAGCGTGGGGGGGAGGACTAGCGGGATGAATGAGCAGTACTTC
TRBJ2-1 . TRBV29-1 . CSVVQGLGFF TGCAGCGTTGTGCAGGGCCTTGGGTTCTTC
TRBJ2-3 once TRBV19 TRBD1 CASSFAGTASTDTQYF TGTGCCAGTAGTTTCGCCGGGACAGCCTCCACAGATACGCAGTATTTT
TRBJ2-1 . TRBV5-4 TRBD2 CASSRRLAGGPSYNEQFF TGTGCCAGCAGCCGGAGACTAGCGGGAGGGCCTTCCTACAATGAGCAGTTCTTC